Following are 11 T cell receptor beta chains from one sample sequenced in a study of CD8 T cells in ankylosing spondylitis. TCRdb itself ran the 5' RACE reads through MiXCR, one entry per CDR3 protein. This table has more than 60,000 distinct CDR3 sequences, more than 5.5% appearing once. The sample comprised synovial fluid, either unsorted or a sorted T cell fraction (not recorded which). These receptors were taken from a male donor with ankylosing spondylitis.

This clonotype has more than one count but fewer than ten. This chain links TRBV27 with TRBJ2-2; D assignment may be TRBD1 or TRBD2 (5 bases each). The V and J ends lost 7 bases and 7 bases respectively, with 7 bases between them. This CDR3 has 11 amino acids. Germline-derived CDR1 and CDR2 are MNHEY and SMNVEV (reference sequence). The DNA for the CDR3 is TGTGCCAGCACTGGGGGCGGGGAGCTGTTTTTT. Amino acids: CASTGGGELFF.

This clonotype was observed at least ten times. The chain has TRBV20-1 and TRBJ2-2; D is perhaps TRBD1 or TRBD2 (5 bases each). Trimming took off 1 base at V and 5 bases at J, with 8 bases between the two ends. There are 13 residues in the CDR3. Per the germline V gene, CDR1 is DFQATT and CDR2 is SNEGSKA (reference sequence). CDR3 amino acids: CSARGGGTGELFF. Written as DNA, the CDR3 is TGCAGTGCTAGAGGGGGCGGGACCGGGGAGCTGTTTTTT.

This clonotype was picked up a small number of times. V is TRBV6-5 and J is TRBJ1-2; no reliable D call. The germline V and J ends were trimmed by 1 base and 10 bases, with 13 bases remaining between them. The germline CDR1 and CDR2 sequences are MNHEY and SVGAGI. The CDR3 has 13 residues. CDR3 DNA: TGTGCCAGCAGTTACTTATCCCCCCCCCTCTACACCTTC. This gives the protein CASSYLSPPLYTF.

This chain's CDR3 is CASSGVGGGEYNEQFF. DNA of the CDR3: TGTGCCAGCAGCGGCGTAGGGGGAGGCGAATACAATGAGCAGTTCTTC. This chain uses TRBV9 with TRBJ2-1; D is tentatively TRBD1 or TRBD2 (6 bases each). The length of the CDR3 is 16 residues. V was pared by 3 bases and J by 4 bases, with 17 bases between. Germline V gene sequence: CDR1 SGDLS, CDR2 YYNGEE.

This clonotype was counted between two and nine times. V usage is TRBV4-2 and J usage is TRBJ2-1; no clear D. Germline V lookup: CDR1 LGHNA, CDR2 YNFKEQ. Between the trimmed V and J ends, which lost 4 bases and 7 bases, there was a span of 20 bases. The CDR3 spans 16 residues. The CDR3 coding sequence is TGTGCCAGCAGCCCGGTGGAGAACCGGGCCGGAAATGAGCAGTTCTTC. This codes for CASSPVENRAGNEQFF.

This clonotype was counted ten times or more. The chain couples TRBV7-2 to TRBJ2-7; no reliable D call. V was trimmed by 4 bases and J by 3 bases, leaving 19 bases between them. CDR1 and CDR2 (germline): SGHTA, FQGNSA. The CDR3 runs 16 residues. The CDR3 here is CASSSQVGQTFYEQYF. In DNA form, the CDR3 reads TGTGCCAGCAGCTCACAAGTAGGCCAAACCTTCTACGAGCAGTACTTC. The full variable domain, its missing parts supplied by reference TRBV7-2 and TRBJ2-7, is GAGVSQSPSNKVTEKGKDVELRCDPISGHTALYWYRQSLGQGLEFLIYFQGNSAPDKSGLPSDRFSAERTGGSVSTLTIQRTQQEDSAVYLCASSSQVGQTFYEQYFGPGTRLTVT.

This clonotype has just a few counts. V usage is TRBV4-2 and J usage is TRBJ1-1; possible D gene TRBD1, 6 bases. The CDR3 loop spans 13 amino acids. The V gene lost 3 bases and the J gene lost 6 bases, with 11 bases spanning the gap. Germline V CDR1 and CDR2: LGHNA, YNFKEQ. In DNA, the CDR3 is TGTGCCAGCAGCCACACAGGGATCGCTGAAGCTTTCTTT. Translation: CASSHTGIAEAFF.

In DNA, the CDR3 is TGTGCCAGCAGTTTAGGTGGGGCTGAGCAGTTCTTC. This encodes CASSLGGAEQFF. The chain combines TRBV28 with TRBJ2-1; TRBD1 is a possible D gene (5 bases). The CDR3 sequence is 12 residues long. Between the trimmed V and J ends, which lost 2 bases and 9 bases, there was a span of 8 bases. Germline V gives CDR1 MDHEN, CDR2 SYDVKM.

The table lists this clonotype with many counts. V usage is TRBV20-1 and J usage is TRBJ2-1; TRBD1 might be the D (5 bases). The CDR3 consists of 14 residues. The germline CDR1 and CDR2 sequences are DFQATT and SNEGSKA (reference sequence). Trimming removed 1 base from V and 4 bases from J, with 11 bases in between. CDR3 nucleotide sequence: TGCAGTGCTAGAGGGGGCAGCGTTTACAATGAGCAGTTCTTC. This sequence encodes CSARGGSVYNEQFF.

The table lists this clonotype with a few counts. The CDR3 sequence is CASSDNTGELFF. CDR3 sequence (DNA): TGTGCCAGCAGCGACAACACCGGGGAGCTGTTTTTT. The chain recombines TRBV7-3 with TRBJ2-2; D unclear. Trimming took off 5 bases at V and 2 bases at J, with 3 bases between the two ends. CDR3 length: 12 residues. CDR1 is SGHTA and CDR2 is FQGTGA in the germline V gene.

This clonotype was picked up many times. The chain joins TRBV29-1 to TRBJ2-1; D gene uncertain. This CDR3 comprises 16 residues. Per the germline V gene, CDR1 is SQVTM and CDR2 is ANQGSEA. The V end lost 3 bases, the J end lost 0 bases, and 15 bases lay between the germline ends. CDR3 nucleotide sequence: TGCAGCGTTGAGGATCCCCAGCTGAGCTCCTACAATGAGCAGTTCTTC. Protein sequence: CSVEDPQLSSYNEQFF.